A selection of T cell receptor beta chains follows, all from one sample in a study of shared clonotypes between healthy human individuals. Here immunoSEQ multiplex PCR was the method, and the copy in TCRdb shows in-frame clones only, minus some. The sample holds approximately 2.5 million clones; roughly 93% are singletons and the top ten take about 0.34%. Specimen: naive CD4+ T cells from PBMCs. These receptors were obtained from a man between 18 and 29 years old in good health. Some clones in this sample may be carry-over from other donors' samples. The conserved cysteine and the conserved F or W are not part of the CDR3 here. The order of the fields is V gene, CDR3 protein.

TRBV28,ATLRQGYT
TRBV5-4,ASSLKSSGMSYEQY
TRBV28,ASRTTGTGTYEQY
TRBV11-2,ASSPLRQDYTGELF
TRBV5-4,ASSLNTGATNEKLF
TRBV5-8,ASSLALVAEGTDTQY
TRBV29-1,SVGGFGLWEQY
TRBV7-6,ASSFPGTRGYNEQF
TRBV18,ASSTDIPGGTGELF
TRBV28,ASRTAGTGGNEQY
TRBV18,ASSPPSGGRAEQY
TRBV28,ASTRNNSPLH
TRBV5-6,ASSSGQVGLNT
TRBV10-1,ASLRAEGIGERRSYEQY
TRBV28,ASFSKTNYGYT
TRBV11-2,ASTRGLAGGTDTQY
TRBV6-6,ASRTSGSGTDTQY
TRBV14,ASSLWTSDTQY
TRBV7-2,ASSLELPWTQY
TRBV28,ASSLSGTYTGELF
TRBV19,ASSRQGRTEAF
TRBV21-1,ASSIPPYEQY
TRBV7-8,ASSLAGGRSYEQY
TRBV27,ASSLGRWGRITDTQY
TRBV11-1,ASSFVPGQGALGHNEQF
TRBV5-1,ASSSRSQGEAGANVLT
TRBV5-4,ASSFGQDYNEQF
TRBV6-1,ASSGTGSGYT
TRBV28,ASSLRGPTYGYT
TRBV5-4,ASSLAGTDTQY
TRBV28,ASSLGPGQAETQY
TRBV7-8,ASSLLPGQLFTEAF
TRBV28,ASSLSQPIYGYT
TRBV7-2,ASSQVAGFEKLF
TRBV28,ASSWYRGTYHEQY
TRBV5-8,ASSLGREQY
TRBV5-1,ASSWTSSYEQY
TRBV19,ASTKGASGANVLT
TRBV11-3,ASSDRTSGSYEQY
TRBV14,ASSQDLEREGRETQY
TRBV15,ATSRDGGTFSGNTIY
TRBV27,ASSLFGGRETQY
TRBV30,AWSSGVNTGELF
TRBV7-8,ASSPRLAEETQY
TRBV25-1,ASSEPGGRSSRELF
TRBV7-9,ASTPSPGTGGSYEQY
TRBV5-1,ASSLVAGSTDTQY
TRBV28,ASNRGTQETQY
TRBV5-4,ASSPKREASTDTQY
TRBV30,AWSPQDSSNQPQH
TRBV6-1,ASRPLGGFYEQY
TRBV27,ASSTSSSYEQY
TRBV5-1,ASSGGLAGAETQY
TRBV5-1,ASSSAGTSGRETQY
TRBV5-1,ASARGRAKETQY
TRBV5-1,ASSSLPAPNFYEQY
TRBV5-4,ASRPRASGTPYNEQF
TRBV19,ASSITTGNQPQH
TRBV7-2,ASSARERGTDTQY